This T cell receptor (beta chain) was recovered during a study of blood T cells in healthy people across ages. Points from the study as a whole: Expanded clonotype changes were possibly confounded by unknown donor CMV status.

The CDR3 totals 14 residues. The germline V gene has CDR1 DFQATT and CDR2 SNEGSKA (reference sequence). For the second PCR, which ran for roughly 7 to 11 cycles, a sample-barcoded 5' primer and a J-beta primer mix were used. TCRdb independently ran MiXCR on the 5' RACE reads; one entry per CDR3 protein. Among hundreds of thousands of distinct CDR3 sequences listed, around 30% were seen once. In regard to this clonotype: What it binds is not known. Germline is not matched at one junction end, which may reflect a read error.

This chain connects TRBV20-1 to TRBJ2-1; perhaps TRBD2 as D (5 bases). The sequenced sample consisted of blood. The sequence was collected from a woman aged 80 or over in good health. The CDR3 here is CSARGVQRADEHFF. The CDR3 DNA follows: TGCAGTGCTAGAGGTGTGCAGCGAGCGGATGAGCACTTCTTC.